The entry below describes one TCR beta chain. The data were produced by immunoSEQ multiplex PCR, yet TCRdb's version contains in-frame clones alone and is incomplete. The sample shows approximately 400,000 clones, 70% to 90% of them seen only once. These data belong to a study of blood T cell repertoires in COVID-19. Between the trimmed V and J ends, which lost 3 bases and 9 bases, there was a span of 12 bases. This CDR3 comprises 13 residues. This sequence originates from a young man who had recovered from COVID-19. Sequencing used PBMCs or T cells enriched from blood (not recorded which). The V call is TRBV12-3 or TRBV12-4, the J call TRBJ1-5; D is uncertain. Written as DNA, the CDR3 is TGTGCCAGCAGTTTCGGGTCGGGATCGCCCCAGCATTTT. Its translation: CASSFGSGSPQHF.